The sequence of this TCR beta chain was determined in a study of vaccination and CD4 T cells after COVID-19. The treatment was: approximately 10-day PBMC culture with coronavirus spike peptide pools or control peptides (ViraFEST assay). With the Oncomine TCR Beta short-read assay, DNA from cultured CD4+ T cells was sequenced. TCRdb processed the PCR reads anew with MiXCR; each CDR3 protein has one entry. The profile shows 28,000 or so distinct CDR3 sequences, about three fifths of them singletons. This CDR3 has 15 residues. V lost 0 bases to trimming and J lost 4 bases, with 12 bases between them. Germline lookup yields CDR1 LNHNV and CDR2 YYDKDF (reference sequence). Turning to this clonotype: What it binds is not known.

Sequenced: CD4+ T cells from blood, cultured in vitro. The V and J genes are TRBV15 and TRBJ2-5, with D uncertain. This clonotype was sampled from a human donor who had recovered from COVID-19. The CDR3 sequence: CATSRDRPTAETQYF. The CDR3 coding sequence is TGTGCCACCAGCAGAGATCGACCCACAGCAGAGACCCAGTACTTC.